These 10 T cell receptor beta chains were sequenced from one sample in a study of persistence of HIV-infected CD4 T cells. The immunoSEQ assay was version 4, run in survey mode. The method was immunoSEQ multiplex PCR; TCRdb's version includes in-frame clones alone and lacks a portion of them. The sample holds around 35,000 clones, 82% seen once. An overlapping HIV-1 Gag peptide pool stimulated these cells at approximately 1 ug/peptide/mL. Sorted nonresponding memory CD4+ T cells were CD40L-negative, CD69-negative, CD45RO-high. These receptors lack a known antigen. The sample in question was cultured CD4+ T cells from PBMCs, obtained from a patient who received antiretroviral therapy. These receptors originate from an adult with HIV. The donor label of this sample is uncertain.

This sequence joins TRBV2 and TRBJ1-1; 8 bases line up with TRBD1. Germline CDR1 SNHLY, CDR2 FYNNEI. Losses at the gene ends were 6 bases for V and 1 base for J; bases not matched to a gene: 4. The CDR3 is 14 amino acids. CDR3 DNA: TGTGCCAGCAGACGGACAGGGCCGAACACTGAAGCTTTCTTT. Translation gives CASRRTGPNTEAFF. The variable domain in full, completed from reference TRBV2 and TRBJ1-1, reads EPEVTQTPSHQVTQMGQEVILRCVPISNHLYFYWYRQILGQKVEFLVSFYNNEISEKSEIFDDQFSVERPDGSNFTLKIRSTKLEDSAMYFCASRRTGPNTEAFFGQGTRLTVV.

The chain couples TRBV5-5 to TRBJ2-7; D unresolved. Germline CDR1 SGHKS, CDR2 YYEKEE (reference sequence). The CDR3 is 12 amino acids. Trimming took off 7 bases at V and 0 bases at J, with 8 bases between the two ends. The CDR3 DNA reads TGTGCCAGCGGCACAAGCTCCTACGAGCAGTACGTC. It specifies CASGTSSYEQYV.

The chain is built from TRBV4-2 and TRBJ1-2; D may be TRBD1 (5 bases). V was pared by 2 bases and J by 5 bases, with 18 bases between. The CDR3 is made up of 16 amino acids. CDR1 and CDR2 (germline): LGHNA, YNFKEQ. CDR3 DNA: TGTGCCAGCAGCCAATCTAATCCGGGACGGATTTATGGCTACACCTTC. It specifies CASSQSNPGRIYGYTF.

The chain has TRBV19 and TRBJ1-1; D perhaps matches TRBD1 (6 bases). The germline V gene has CDR1 LNHDA and CDR2 SQIVND (reference sequence). Trimming removed 4 bases at V and 5 bases at J, with 14 bases between. The CDR3 totals 14 residues. Written as DNA, the CDR3 is TGTGCCAGTAGTACAGGGGTGGGAAAAACTGAAGCTTTCTTT. Translating gives CASSTGVGKTEAFF.

The chain has TRBV6-6 and TRBJ2-7; possibly TRBD1 for D (6 bases). This CDR3 is 15 amino acids long. The V gene lost 6 bases and the J gene lost 4 bases, with 19 bases spanning the gap. Germline lookup yields CDR1 MNHNY and CDR2 SVGAGI (reference sequence). The CDR3 is CASRSSLQGRYEQYF. The CDR3 DNA sequence: TGTGCCAGCAGATCAAGTTTACAGGGTCGGTACGAGCAGTACTTC.

J is TRBJ1-1 and V is TRBV6-1; D perhaps matches TRBD1 (5 bases). Per germline, CDR1 MNHNS and CDR2 SASEGT. V lost 3 bases and J 5 bases, leaving 13 bases between the germline ends. CDR3 length: 14 residues. CDR3 DNA sequence: TGTGCCAGCAGTGAGTGGGGGTTAGATACTGAAGCTTTCTTT. Amino acids: CASSEWGLDTEAFF.

Only one count was recorded for this clone. The chain recombines TRBV29-1 with TRBJ1-1; D unresolved. The CDR3 consists of 13 residues. The V gene's germline CDR1 is SQVTM and CDR2 ANQGSEA. The V gene lost 7 bases and the J gene lost 6 bases, with 18 bases spanning the gap. CDR3 amino acids: CSASPGAGPEAFF. CDR3 DNA sequence: TGCAGCGCCTCGCCGGGAGCGGGCCCTGAAGCTTTCTTT.

The chain carries TRBV7-9 and TRBJ2-2; either TRBD1 or TRBD2 may fit D (5 bases each). Germline V gene data show CDR1 as SEHNR and CDR2 as FQNEAQ (reference sequence). The CDR3 contains 13 residues. V was shortened by 6 bases and J by 4 bases, with 9 bases between the two germline ends. CDR3 residues: CASRRDLTGELFF. CDR3 nucleotides: TGTGCCAGCAGACGGGACCTCACCGGGGAGCTGTTTTTT.

The chain recombines TRBV28 with TRBJ2-4, with TRBD2 matching 7 bases. Germline CDR1 MDHEN, CDR2 SYDVKM. The ends lost 8 bases at V and 3 bases at J; junction bases unmatched: 7. This CDR3 contains 14 residues. The CDR3 protein is CASRGGPNKNIQYF. The CDR3 DNA follows: TGTGCCAGCCGCGGGGGACCGAACAAAAACATTCAGTACTTC.

The rearrangement links TRBV6-5 to TRBJ1-1; TRBD1 might be the D (6 bases). In germline, CDR1 is MNHEY, CDR2 SVGAGI. This CDR3 has 14 amino acids. V was pared by 8 bases and J by 1 base, with 14 bases between. This CDR3 is CASVRGRRNTEAFF. The CDR3 bases are TGTGCCAGCGTACGGGGGCGGAGGAACACTGAAGCTTTCTTT.